This is a list of T cell receptor beta chains from one sample in a study of tumor and adjacent non-tumor tissue in lung cancer. TCRdb reanalysed the multiplex PCR reads using MiXCR and keeps one entry per CDR3 protein. The sample holds under 95,000 distinct CDR3 sequences, roughly 66% seen once. The sample was lung tumor tissue. The origin of the receptors is a man in his fifties or sixties with non-small cell lung cancer. Each CDR3 is given with its conserved first and last residue. D genes are given only for firm matches. The size entry is marked missing in some rows and otherwise reads once, few, many or a size class.

>TRBJ2-1|TRBV11-3|.|few
CASRRTTTSTEQLF
TGTGCCAGCAGGCGGACTACTACATCTACTGAGCAGCTCTTC
>TRBJ2-1|TRBV5-4|.|many
CASSLGDNEQFF
TGTGCCAGCAGCTTGGGAGACAATGAGCAGTTCTTC
>TRBJ2-2|TRBV20-1|TRBD2|.
CSARPSGTNAGELFF
TGCAGTGCCCGGCCGAGCGGGACGAACGCCGGGGAGCTGTTTTTT
>TRBJ1-6|TRBV6-1|.|.
CASKETTHSALHF
TGTGCCAGCAAGGAGACAACTCATTCAGCCCTCCACTTT
>TRBJ1-3|TRBV12-3/TRBV12-4|.|.
CASSPISGNTIYF
TGTGCCAGCAGTCCTATCTCTGGAAACACCATATATTTT
>TRBJ2-1|TRBV28|TRBD2|many
CASIGLAGGRRGNEQFF
TGTGCCAGCATCGGGCTAGCGGGAGGTCGGAGGGGCAATGAGCAGTTCTTC
>TRBJ2-3|TRBV20-1|.|many
CSASYQAERDTQYF
TGCAGTGCTAGTTATCAAGCGGAGAGAGATACGCAGTATTTT
>TRBJ2-7|TRBV6-1|.|many
CASSEDYWSEQYF
TGTGCCAGCAGTGAGGACTACTGGTCCGAGCAGTACTTC
>TRBJ2-2|TRBV29-1|.|.
CSVEATVGGAFSGELFF
TGCAGCGTTGAAGCGACGGTGGGGGGGGCTTTCTCCGGGGAGCTGTTTTTT
>TRBJ2-3|TRBV7-3|.|.
CASSLYSRDTQYF
TGTGCCAGCAGCTTATACTCGAGGGATACGCAGTATTTT
>TRBJ2-3|TRBV10-1|.|many
CASSVGTTDTQYF
TGCGCCAGCAGTGTTGGGACCACAGATACGCAGTATTTT
>TRBJ1-6|TRBV4-3|.|.
CASSQDASSGSPPHF
TGCGCCAGCAGCCAAGATGCCTCCTCGGGTTCGCCCCCCCACTTT
>TRBJ2-3|TRBV11-2|.|few
CASSYRTSAATQYF
TGTGCCAGCAGCTACCGGACCTCTGCGGCTACACAGTATTTT
>TRBJ2-1|TRBV28|.|.
CASTPLDGSSYNEQFF
TGTGCCAGCACCCCCCTGGACGGAAGCTCCTACAATGAGCAGTTCTTC
>TRBJ2-7|TRBV7-9|.|.
CASSLVGGYEQYF
TGTGCCAGCAGCTTAGTAGGGGGCTACGAGCAGTACTTC
>TRBJ2-1|TRBV11-1|.|once
CASSLTLSGGYNEQFF
TGCGCCAGCAGTTTAACTCTTAGCGGCGGATACAATGAGCAGTTCTTC
>TRBJ2-1|TRBV5-4|.|.
CAISPQGVGPNEQFF
TGTGCTATCAGCCCTCAGGGAGTAGGTCCCAATGAGCAGTTCTTC
>TRBJ2-7|TRBV18|.|once
CANSPSQGYEQYF
TGTGCCAACTCACCAAGTCAAGGCTACGAGCAGTACTTC
>TRBJ1-1|TRBV6-2/TRBV6-3|.|medium-sized
CASSYREMNTEAFF
TGTGCCAGCAGTTACAGGGAAATGAACACTGAAGCTTTCTTT
>TRBJ2-3|TRBV20-1|TRBD1|.
CSASTGVGLDTQYF
TGCAGTGCTTCGACAGGGGTGGGGCTAGATACGCAGTATTTT
>TRBJ1-3|TRBV10-3|.|.
CAISESPESGNTIYF
TGTGCCATCAGTGAGTCCCCGGAGTCTGGAAACACCATATATTTT
>TRBJ2-3|TRBV6-2/TRBV6-3|.|.
CAGSSSGQPSTDTLYF
TGTGCCGGCAGTTCCTCGGGCCAACCTAGCACAGATACGCTGTATTTT
>TRBJ2-7|TRBV7-8|.|.
CANSRTRGRALSSYEQYF
TGTGCCAACAGCCGGACTAGGGGGAGGGCTCTGAGCTCCTACGAGCAGTACTTC
>TRBJ1-3|TRBV21-1|.|few
CASTPGERRSGNTIYF
TGTGCCAGCACCCCGGGGGAGCGACGTTCTGGAAACACCATATATTTT
>TRBJ2-1|TRBV5-4|TRBD2|.
CVSSPGYSSGRNKQFF
TGTGTCAGCAGCCCGGGATACTCTAGCGGGAGGAATAAGCAGTTCTTC
>TRBJ2-7|TRBV12-3/TRBV12-4|.|.
CASSLGPGAYEHYF
TGTGCCAGCAGTTTGGGGCCAGGGGCCTACGAGCACTACTTC
>TRBJ1-2|TRBV20-1|.|.
CSVEGQRYGYTF
TGCAGTGTTGAAGGACAGCGCTATGGCTACACCTTC
>TRBJ1-1|TRBV5-1|.|.
CTSSLDGGCGTEAFF
TGCACCAGCAGCTTGGATGGGGGGTGCGGAACTGAAGCTTTCTTT
>TRBJ2-1|TRBV28|.|few
CASSLFGLEQFF
TGTGCCAGCAGTTTGTTTGGACTAGAGCAGTTCTTC
>TRBJ2-6|TRBV29-1|.|.
CIVEQRAPGANVLTF
TGCATCGTTGAACAGAGGGCCCCTGGGGCCAACGTCCTGACTTTC
>TRBJ2-5|TRBV6-1|.|once
CASRSACGGETQYF
TGTGCCAGCAGGAGCGCGTGTGGAGGCGAGACCCAGTACTTC
>TRBJ2-4|TRBV12-3/TRBV12-4|TRBD1|.
CASSSRDSLKNIQYF
TGTGCCAGCAGCAGCAGGGACAGTTTAAAAAACATTCAGTACTTC
>TRBJ1-2|TRBV4-1|.|.
CASSQDLHRVGGYTF
TGTGCCAGCAGCCAAGATCTCCACAGGGTGGGAGGCTACACCTTC
>TRBJ2-7|TRBV5-4|.|many
CASSLGTSRGTYEQYF
TGTGCCAGCAGCTTGGGAACTAGCAGGGGAACCTACGAGCAGTACTTC
>TRBJ2-1|TRBV11-3|TRBD2|.
CASSLWEGPYNEQFF
TGTGCCAGCAGCTTATGGGAGGGCCCCTACAATGAGCAGTTCTTC
>TRBJ1-6|TRBV6-5|.|many
CASSLRTGTYNSPLHF
TGTGCCAGCAGTTTGAGGACTGGAACCTATAATTCACCCCTCCACTTT
>TRBJ2-1|TRBV4-3|.|few
CASSQGARVFYIGQFF
TGCGCCAGCAGCCAAGGTGCGAGGGTTTTCTACATTGGGCAGTTCTTC
>TRBJ1-6|TRBV6-6|.|.
CTGSPLGSYYSPLHF
TGTACCGGCAGTCCCCTCGGTTCCTATTATTCACCCCTCCACTTT
>TRBJ1-5|TRBV20-1|.|.
CSARQTADTNQPQHF
TGCAGTGCACGACAGACAGCGGATACAAATCAGCCCCAGCATTTT
>TRBJ2-2|TRBV30|.|many
CAWSVRNTGELFF
TGTGCCTGGAGTGTAAGGAACACCGGGGAGCTGTTTTTT
>TRBJ2-2|TRBV10-1|.|.
CTSSEGGNANTGELFF
TGCACCAGCAGTGAGGGTGGAAACGCGAACACCGGGGAGCTGTTTTTT
>TRBJ1-5|TRBV10-3|TRBD1|medium-sized
CASGQGRNQPQHF
TGTGCCAGTGGACAGGGCCGCAATCAGCCCCAGCATTTT
>TRBJ2-3|TRBV11-2|.|.
CASRNRTSTATLYF
TGTGCCAGCAGAAACCGGACCTCTACGGCTACGCTGTATTTT
>TRBJ1-1|TRBV6-2/TRBV6-3|.|.
CASLVTASTEAFF
TGTGCCAGCCTGGTGACAGCTAGCACTGAAGCTTTCTTT
>TRBJ2-3|TRBV6-1|TRBD1|.
CPSSIGQGALDTQYF
TGTCCCAGCAGCATAGGACAGGGGGCTTTAGATACGCAGTATTTT
>TRBJ2-3|TRBV5-1|TRBD2|.
CASSDPGLAGYTQYF
TGCGCCAGCTCGGATCCAGGACTAGCGGGTTATACGCAGTATTTT
>TRBJ2-7|TRBV4-1|.|.
CASSQDHQGNNYYEQYF
TGCGCCAGCAGCCAAGATCACCAGGGAAACAACTACTACGAGCAGTACTTT
>TRBJ1-4|TRBV5-1|TRBD1|many
CASSMTGGNNEKLFF
TGCGCCAGCAGCATGACAGGGGGGAATAATGAAAAACTGTTTTTT
>TRBJ2-5|TRBV12-3/TRBV12-4|TRBD2|.
CARSDTELALETQYF
TGTGCCAGGTCTGATACGGAACTAGCGTTAGAGACCCAGTACTTC
>TRBJ1-5|TRBV7-9|.|few
CASSLGDNQPQHF
TGTGCCAGCAGCTTAGGCGACAATCAGCCCCAGCATTTT
>TRBJ1-4|TRBV7-9|.|.
CARSIPGPGAF
TGTGCTAGAAGCATTCCAGGACCAGGGGCGTTT
>TRBJ2-1|TRBV11-2|TRBD2|.
CSSCSTSGRSYIEQFF
TGTTCCAGCTGCTCGACTAGCGGGAGGAGTTACATTGAGCAGTTCTTC
>TRBJ1-5|TRBV5-5|.|.
CANSLFPTGSLSNQPPHF
TGTGCCAACAGCTTGTTTCCCACAGGGTCTCTTAGCAATCAGCCCCCGCATTTT
>TRBJ2-7|TRBV11-2|TRBD2|many
CASSLGTSGSYEQYF
TGTGCCAGCAGCTTGGGGACTAGCGGGAGTTACGAGCAGTACTTC
>TRBJ1-2|TRBV5-4|TRBD1|.
CASNHDRGYGYTF
TGTGCCAGCAACCACGACAGGGGATATGGTTACACCTTC